The 32 T cell receptor beta chains below were found in one sample sequenced in a study of T cells in Graves' hyperthyroidism and ophthalmopathy. Amplification of TCR beta CDR3 regions used RNA as the template. First-round RT-PCR with HTBI primers amplified the TCR CDR3 region. TCRdb reprocessed the multiplex PCR reads via MiXCR and lists one record per CDR3 protein. The table has around 390,000 distinct CDR3 sequences, 14% seen once. The sample taken for sequencing was blood. The receptors here all came from a woman aged 30 to 39 with Graves' ophthalmopathy.

This clonotype appeared many times. The rearrangement joins TRBV6-1 to TRBJ2-3; D is possibly TRBD1 (6 bases). V lost 7 bases and J 6 bases, leaving 29 bases between the germline ends. Per germline, CDR1 MNHNS and CDR2 SASEGT. This CDR3 has 18 residues. CDR3 sequence reads: CASTELRGPPLGRDTQYF. The DNA for the CDR3 is TGTGCCAGCACCGAACTCAGGGGACCGCCTCTTGGACGCGATACGCAGTATTTT.

The table lists this clonotype with many counts. The rearrangement links TRBV7-2 to TRBJ1-2, with 7 bases fitting TRBD1. Unmatched junction bases numbered 7, after V lost 5 bases and J lost 7 bases. The CDR3 extends over 13 amino acids. Germline V CDR1 and CDR2: SGHTA, FQGNSA. The CDR3, as DNA: TGTGCCAGCAGCCCTCACAGACAGGGTGGCTACACCTTC. Translating it yields CASSPHRQGGYTF. Supplemented by reference TRBV7-2 and TRBJ1-2, the full variable domain reads GAGVSQSPSNKVTEKGKDVELRCDPISGHTALYWYRQSLGQGLEFLIYFQGNSAPDKSGLPSDRFSAERTGGSVSTLTIQRTQQEDSAVYLCASSPHRQGGYTFGSGTRLTVV.

This clonotype was counted ten times or more. The V gene is TRBV29-1, the J gene TRBJ2-5; TRBD2 might be the D (5 bases). Germline values: CDR1 SQVTM, CDR2 ANQGSEA. The CDR3 length is 10 residues. CDR3 DNA sequence: TGCGCGCGGGTCGCGAAGACCCAGTACTTC. Its protein is CARVAKTQYF.

CDR3 region: CASSLVGATISRPEQYF. The CDR3 DNA follows: TGTGCCAGCAGCTTGGTAGGGGCGACTATATCCCGTCCCGAGCAGTACTTC. J is TRBJ2-7 and V is TRBV5-6, with D tentatively TRBD1 or TRBD2 (5 bases each). The CDR3 spans 17 residues. V lost 0 bases, J lost 6 bases, and 22 bases lay in between. Germline lookup yields CDR1 SGHDT and CDR2 YYEEEE.

At least ten counts were recorded for this clonotype. The chain employs TRBV7-3 and TRBJ2-2; a weak D match, TRBD2 (6 bases). CDR3 size: 16 residues. From germline, CDR1 is SGHTA and CDR2 FQGTGA. V lost 2 bases and J lost 2, with 12 bases in between. The CDR3 bases are TGTGCCAGCAGCTTAGATTGGGGGGTCAACACCGGGGAGCTGTTTTTT. Residues: CASSLDWGVNTGELFF.

The table lists this clonotype with many counts. V and J are TRBV11-3 and TRBJ1-1; the D gene is possibly TRBD1 (5 bases). Trimming took off 3 bases at V and 8 bases at J, with 13 bases between the two ends. This CDR3 is 13 amino acids long. In germline, CDR1 is SGHNT, CDR2 YENEEA. In nucleotides, the CDR3 is TGTGCCAGCAGCTTGACAGAAGTACCCGAAGCTTTCTTT. Its protein is CASSLTEVPEAFF.

The CDR3: CASSLSLANNYGYTF. The CDR3 DNA reads as TGCGCCAGCAGCTTGAGTTTGGCAAACAACTATGGCTACACCTTC. The genes are TRBV5-1 and TRBJ1-2; D unclear. CDR1 and CDR2 (germline): SGHRS, YFSETQ. Trimming stripped 1 base from V and 2 bases from J, with 12 bases between. CDR3 length equals 15 residues.

This clonotype was counted at least ten times. This chain connects TRBV7-8 to TRBJ2-1; 7 bases agree with TRBD1. From germline, CDR1 is SGHVS and CDR2 FQNEAQ. This CDR3 is 13 amino acids long. The J segment lost 10 bases and the V segment lost 2 bases, leaving 5 bases of the junction unmatched. In DNA, the CDR3 is TGTGCCAGCAGCTTATACAGGGGCGGGGAGCAGTTCTTC. Its translation: CASSLYRGGEQFF.

The V call is TRBV5-4, the J call TRBJ2-7, with D uncertain. V lost 0 bases, J lost 2 bases, and 9 bases lay in between. The V gene's germline CDR1 is SGHNT and CDR2 YYREEE (reference sequence). CDR3 length equals 14 residues. CDR3: CASSLGPETYEQYF. The CDR3 DNA follows: TGTGCCAGCAGCTTGGGACCCGAAACCTACGAGCAGTACTTC.

This clonotype was recorded a few times. One base away lies a much larger clone, so this may be a sequencing read error. The rearrangement uses TRBV28 and TRBJ1-1, with TRBD1 identical over 8 bases. The CDR3 sequence is 15 residues long. Germline assignment: CDR1 MDHEN and CDR2 SYDVKM. Germline trimming cut 5 bases from V and 0 bases from J; bases unmatched to any gene: 5. The chain's CDR3 is CASSAPGGMNTEAFF. CDR3 in DNA: TGTGCCAGCAGTGCCCCAGGGGGCATGAACACTGAAGCTTTCTTT.

This clonotype has at least ten counts. The rearrangement uses TRBV6-1 and TRBJ2-7; D not resolved. CDR3 size: 15 residues. Germline CDR1 and CDR2: MNHNS and SASEGT. The V end was cut by 3 bases, the J end by 4 bases, with 16 bases between. This chain's CDR3 is CASSEASPALYEQYF. DNA of the CDR3: TGTGCCAGCAGTGAGGCATCCCCCGCACTTTACGAGCAGTACTTC.

This clonotype was seen many times. V usage is TRBV12-3 or TRBV12-4 and J usage is TRBJ2-5; the match to TRBD2 covers 13 bases. The CDR3 covers 18 residues. V dropped 0 bases and J dropped 2; count of bases not matched to a gene: 6. Here the CDR3 reads CASSLATGLAGLQETQYF. Here the CDR3 DNA reads TGTGCCAGCAGTTTAGCTACGGGACTAGCGGGGCTTCAAGAGACCCAGTACTTC.

This clonotype was seen ten or more times. The V gene is TRBV10-3, the J gene TRBJ2-7, with D hard to call. The CDR3 contains 14 residues. Per the germline V gene, CDR1 is ENHRY and CDR2 is SYGVKD. The V end was cut by 4 bases, the J end by 3 bases, with 13 bases between. The CDR3 protein is CAISATGLGYEQYF. DNA for the CDR3: TGTGCCATCAGTGCCACCGGGTTGGGCTACGAGCAGTACTTC.

The rearrangement joins TRBV27 to TRBJ2-7, with 10 bases lining up with TRBD1. CDR1 MNHEY and CDR2 SMNVEV come from the germline V gene (reference sequence). V lost 8 bases to trimming and J lost 5 bases; unmatched junction nucleotides: 9. The CDR3 spans 14 residues. CDR3 coding DNA: TGTGCCAGCGGGGTCGGGACAGGGGCCCACGAGCAGTACTTC. It codes for CASGVGTGAHEQYF.

This clonotype was recorded many times. The V and J genes are TRBV2 and TRBJ1-6, with 7 nucleotides matching TRBD1. V gave up 4 bases and J gave up 7 bases; unmatched junction bases: 13. Per germline, CDR1 SNHLY and CDR2 FYNNEI. CDR3 length: 17 residues. The chain's CDR3 is CASSGPTGIKWNSPLHF. The CDR3 DNA is TGTGCCAGCAGTGGACCGACAGGGATAAAATGGAATTCACCCCTCCACTTT.

This clonotype was recorded many times. This chain links TRBV10-3 with TRBJ2-7, with D possibly matching TRBD2 (5 bases). V was pared by 7 bases and J by 0 bases, with 19 bases between. Germline-derived CDR1 and CDR2 are ENHRY and SYGVKD. This CDR3 region has 16 residues. DNA for the CDR3: TGTGCCATCACCCGAAATCCACGGGGAAGCTCCTACGAGCAGTACTTC. It specifies CAITRNPRGSSYEQYF.

This clonotype was picked up many times. The J gene is TRBJ2-7, the V gene TRBV12-3 or TRBV12-4; D is possibly TRBD2 (5 bases). The CDR3 is made up of 14 amino acids. The V end was cut by 6 bases, the J end by 2 bases, with 14 bases between. CDR3 sequence (DNA): TGTGCCAGCAGCCCCCCTTCCGGGACCTACGAGCAGTACTTC. Translating gives CASSPPSGTYEQYF.

This clonotype has ten or more counts. The chain links TRBV18 to TRBJ2-2; no clear D. V was clipped by 1 base and J by 0 bases, with 6 bases between them. CDR1 KGHSH and CDR2 LQKENI come from the germline V gene. The CDR3 runs to 15 residues. The CDR3 sequence: CASSPQGTNTGELFF. In nucleotides, the CDR3 is TGTGCCAGCTCACCACAGGGAACGAACACCGGGGAGCTGTTTTTT.

There are many counts of this clonotype. The V and J genes are TRBV4-2 and TRBJ1-2; perhaps TRBD1 as D (5 bases). V lost 1 base and J lost 3, with 9 bases in between. The CDR3 loop spans 14 amino acids. Germline V gene data show CDR1 as LGHNA and CDR2 as YNFKEQ. The CDR3 loop reads CASSQGGVDYGYTF. CDR3 sequence (DNA): TGTGCCAGCAGCCAAGGAGGGGTAGACTATGGCTACACCTTC.

At least ten counts were recorded for this clonotype. The V call is TRBV30, the J call TRBJ2-3, with 10 bases lining up with TRBD2. Looked up from germline, CDR1 is GTSNPN and CDR2 is SVGIG (reference sequence). V dropped 5 bases and J dropped 1; count of bases not matched to a gene: 3. This CDR3 region has 14 residues. CDR3: CAWERGGRTDTQYF. CDR3 sequence (DNA): TGTGCCTGGGAGCGGGGGGGACGCACAGATACGCAGTATTTT.

This clonotype was found a few times. V and J are TRBV12-3 or TRBV12-4 and TRBJ2-4; the D call may be TRBD1 or TRBD2 (5 bases each). This CDR3 is 15 amino acids long. Trimming removed 5 bases at V and 5 bases at J, with 16 bases between. In nucleotides, the CDR3 is TGTGCCAGCAGTACCTCCGGGACCGCTCAAAACATTCAGTACTTC. Translated: CASSTSGTAQNIQYF.

This clonotype occurred many times. The chain couples TRBV27 to TRBJ2-3; TRBD2 agrees at 14 bases. CDR1 MNHEY and CDR2 SMNVEV come from the germline V gene (reference sequence). The CDR3 consists of 17 residues. V dropped 5 bases and J dropped 4; count of bases not matched to a gene: 8. CDR3 sequence reads: CASSPLTSGGGADTQYF. In nucleotides, the CDR3 is TGTGCCAGCAGTCCCCTGACTAGCGGGGGGGGGGCAGATACGCAGTATTTT.

This clonotype was seen only a few times. V usage is TRBV12-3 or TRBV12-4 and J usage is TRBJ2-1; 9 nucleotides agree with TRBD1. V dropped 7 bases and J dropped 9; count of bases not matched to a gene: 4. This CDR3 spans 12 amino acids. CDR3 sequence: CASKQGAGEQFF. As DNA, the CDR3 is TGTGCCAGCAAACAGGGGGCAGGTGAGCAGTTCTTC.

This clonotype came up many times. V and J are TRBV6-1 and TRBJ1-5; TRBD1 agrees at 7 bases. The V segment lost 0 bases and the J segment 4 bases; nucleotides outside the gene matches: 9. The CDR3 sequence is 17 residues long. Germline lookup yields CDR1 MNHNS and CDR2 SASEGT. This CDR3 reads CASSEASTGAPNQPQHF. CDR3 coding DNA: TGTGCCAGCAGTGAAGCGTCTACAGGGGCTCCGAATCAGCCCCAGCATTTT.

This clonotype was counted many times. The CDR3 reads CASSLAQMNTEAFF. The DNA for the CDR3 is TGTGCCAGCAGTCTAGCCCAGATGAACACTGAAGCTTTCTTT. The chain has TRBV28 and TRBJ1-1, with D unresolved. Germline CDR1 is MDHEN and CDR2 is SYDVKM. Deletions cut 5 bases from V and 0 bases from J, with 10 bases between. The CDR3 consists of 14 residues.

This clonotype was observed many times. This sequence joins TRBV5-1 and TRBJ1-4; 7 bases are a match to TRBD1. CDR1 is SGHRS and CDR2 is YFSETQ in the germline V gene. The CDR3 runs 16 residues. The junction had 12 bases not matched to a gene; V was cut back by 2 bases and J by 8 bases. The CDR3 coding sequence is TGCGCCAGCAGCTTAACAAGGACAGGCATCAGGGAAAAACTGTTTTTT. Its translation: CASSLTRTGIREKLFF. Together with reference TRBV5-1 and TRBJ1-4, the CDR3 gives the full variable domain: KAGVTQTPRYLIKTRGQQVTLSCSPISGHRSVSWYQQTPGQGLQFLFEYFSETQRNKGNFPGRFSGRQFSNSRSEMNVSTLELGDSALYLCASSLTRTGIREKLFFGSGTQLSVL.

This clonotype has a count of ten or more. This chain uses TRBV12-5 with TRBJ1-1; no reliable D call. Trimming removed 1 base from V and 0 bases from J, with 6 bases in between. Germline assignment: CDR1 LGHNT and CDR2 FRNRAP. The CDR3 is 14 residues long. The CDR3 DNA is TGTGCTAGTGGTTTGGGCCAGTTGAACACTGAAGCTTTCTTT. The encoded protein is CASGLGQLNTEAFF.

Only a few counts were recorded for this clonotype. The CDR3 loop reads CASSKGTGGNTGELFF. The CDR3, as DNA: TGCGCCAGCAGCAAGGGGACAGGGGGGAACACCGGGGAGCTGTTTTTT. The V gene is TRBV5-1, the J gene TRBJ2-2; TRBD1 matches at 11 bases. Trimming took 4 bases from V and 1 from J; bases not matched to a gene: 3. There are 16 residues in the CDR3. CDR1 and CDR2 from the germline V gene are SGHRS and YFSETQ.

This clonotype was seen ten or more times. This chain joins TRBV2 and TRBJ2-1, with 8 nucleotides matching TRBD2. The germline gives CDR1 SNHLY, CDR2 FYNNEI. The trim removed 6 bases at V and 0 bases at J, leaving 7 bases unmatched. The CDR3 totals 16 residues. CDR3 sequence reads: CASRSSGDYSYNEQFF. The CDR3 DNA follows: TGTGCCAGCAGGAGTAGCGGGGACTACTCCTACAATGAGCAGTTCTTC.

At least ten counts were recorded for this clonotype. This chain links TRBV10-2 with TRBJ1-5, with D possibly TRBD1 on 6 matching bases. V lost 0 bases to trimming and J lost 5 bases, with 14 bases between them. Germline V gene lookup returns CDR1 WSHSY and CDR2 SAAADI. The CDR3 runs 16 residues. As DNA, the CDR3 is TGCGCCAGCAGTGAGTCGTACAGGGTCCCTGATCAGCCCCAGCATTTT. Translating it yields CASSESYRVPDQPQHF.

In its sample, this clonotype was seen many times. The genes are TRBV6-1 and TRBJ1-2; the match to TRBD1 covers 9 bases. The length of the CDR3 is 12 residues. V lost 6 bases and J lost 6; bases outside the gene matches: 2. The germline V gene encodes CDR1 MNHNS and CDR2 SASEGT. The CDR3 DNA is TGTGCCAGCAGGGGGACAGGGAATGGCTACACCTTC. Translating it yields CASRGTGNGYTF.

In this sample, this clonotype turned up a few times. The rearrangement joins TRBV19 to TRBJ1-5; D is unclear. V was cut by 5 bases and J by 4 bases, with 15 bases left in between. Germline V gene data show CDR1 as LNHDA and CDR2 as SQIVND (reference sequence). This CDR3 has 15 amino acids. CDR3 sequence (DNA): TGTGCCAGTAGTCCTCCGGCGGGTAGGAATCAGCCCCAGCATTTT. Its protein product is CASSPPAGRNQPQHF.